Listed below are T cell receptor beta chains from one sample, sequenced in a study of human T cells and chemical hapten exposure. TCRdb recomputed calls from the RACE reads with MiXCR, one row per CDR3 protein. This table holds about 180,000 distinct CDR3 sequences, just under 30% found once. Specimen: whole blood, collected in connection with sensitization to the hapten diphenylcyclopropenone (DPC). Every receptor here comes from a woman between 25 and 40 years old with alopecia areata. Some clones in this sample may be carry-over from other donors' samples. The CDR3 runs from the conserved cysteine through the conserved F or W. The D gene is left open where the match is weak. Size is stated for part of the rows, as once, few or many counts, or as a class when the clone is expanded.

CDR3: CSAAGTEKGGELFF; DNA: TGCAGCGCCGCTGGGACAGAAAAGGGCGGGGAGCTGTTTTTT; J: TRBJ2-2; size: once; V: TRBV29-1; D: TRBD1
CDR3: CASSLDSGANVLTF; DNA: TGTGCCAGCAGCTTAGACTCTGGGGCCAACGTCCTGACTTTC; J: TRBJ2-6; size: NA; V: TRBV9; D: NA
CDR3: CASSQVALSSYEQYF; DNA: TGCGCCAGCAGCCAAGTTGCCCTGTCTTCCTACGAGCAGTACTTC; J: TRBJ2-7; size: NA; V: TRBV4-3; D: NA
CDR3: CASRRDGTGEAFF; DNA: TGTGCCAGCAGAAGGGACGGAACGGGTGAAGCTTTCTTT; J: TRBJ1-1; size: NA; V: TRBV3-1; D: NA
CDR3: CSVEGETYQETQYF; DNA: TGCAGCGTTGAGGGGGAGACGTACCAAGAGACCCAGTACTTC; J: TRBJ2-5; size: NA; V: TRBV29-1; D: NA
CDR3: CASRHRKSYRGVHEQYF; DNA: TGTGCCAGCAGACACCGTAAATCGTACAGGGGGGTCCACGAGCAGTACTTC; J: TRBJ2-7; size: NA; V: TRBV28; D: TRBD1
CDR3: CSALRRAYNEQFF; DNA: TGCAGTGCCCTTCGCAGGGCCTACAATGAGCAGTTCTTC; J: TRBJ2-1; size: NA; V: TRBV20-1; D: NA
CDR3: CASSLEGAKNIQYF; DNA: TGTGCCAGCAGTTTAGAGGGAGCCAAAAACATTCAGTACTTC; J: TRBJ2-4; size: NA; V: TRBV28; D: NA
CDR3: CASRVGQPGEKLFF; DNA: TGTGCCAGTAGGGTCGGGCAGCCCGGAGAAAAACTGTTTTTT; J: TRBJ1-4; size: NA; V: TRBV19; D: NA
CDR3: CSASGHRGIKTQYF; DNA: TGCAGTGCTAGTGGGCACAGGGGAATAAAGACCCAGTACTTC; J: TRBJ2-5; size: NA; V: TRBV20-1; D: TRBD1
CDR3: CSASWLEAGIYTDTQYF; DNA: TGCAGTGCTAGTTGGTTAGAAGCGGGGATATACACAGATACGCAGTATTTT; J: TRBJ2-3; size: few; V: TRBV20-1; D: TRBD2
CDR3: CSARAQDSSYEQYF; DNA: TGCAGTGCTAGAGCACAAGATAGCTCCTACGAGCAGTACTTC; J: TRBJ2-7; size: NA; V: TRBV20-1; D: NA
CDR3: CASSQDSQPQHF; DNA: TGTGCCAGCAGCCAAGATAGCCAGCCCCAGCATTTT; J: TRBJ1-5; size: few; V: TRBV3-1; D: NA
CDR3: CASSLEPAGTDTQYF; DNA: TGTGCCAGCAGCTTAGAGCCCGCGGGCACAGATACGCAGTATTTT; J: TRBJ2-3; size: few; V: TRBV11-1; D: NA
CDR3: CATRPDRDYEQYF; DNA: TGTGCCACCCGGCCAGACAGGGACTACGAGCAGTACTTC; J: TRBJ2-7; size: few; V: TRBV10-3; D: TRBD1
CDR3: CSARDQSSGNTIYF; DNA: TGCAGTGCTAGAGACCAGAGCTCTGGAAACACCATATATTTT; J: TRBJ1-3; size: few; V: TRBV20-1; D: NA
CDR3: CASSGQNSRPQHF; DNA: TGTGCCAGCAGCGGCCAAAATAGCCGTCCCCAGCATTTT; J: TRBJ1-5; size: few; V: TRBV7-8; D: NA
CDR3: CASSLGSQAFF; DNA: TGTGCCAGCAGTTTAGGGTCCCAAGCTTTCTTT; J: TRBJ1-1; size: few; V: TRBV28; D: NA
CDR3: CASRLRAGRNEKLFF; DNA: TGTGCCAGCCGACTGAGGGCAGGGCGAAATGAAAAACTGTTTTTT; J: TRBJ1-4; size: few; V: TRBV7-2; D: NA
CDR3: CASNQDLVGSPLHF; DNA: TGTGCCAGCAACCAAGATTTGGTGGGCTCACCCCTCCACTTT; J: TRBJ1-6; size: NA; V: TRBV3-1; D: NA
CDR3: CASSQKHRGPEAFF; DNA: TGTGCCAGCAGCCAAAAACACCGAGGCCCTGAAGCTTTCTTT; J: TRBJ1-1; size: NA; V: TRBV3-2; D: NA
CDR3: CASRTDRSYGYTF; DNA: TGTGCCAGCAGGACCGACAGAAGCTATGGCTACACCTTC; J: TRBJ1-2; size: NA; V: TRBV2; D: NA
CDR3: CASRSTDNNYGYTF; DNA: TGTGCCAGCAGGTCGACCGACAACAACTATGGCTACACCTTC; J: TRBJ1-2; size: many; V: TRBV2; D: NA
CDR3: CASSADFLLADTQYF; DNA: TGTGCCAGCAGCGCGGACTTTCTCCTAGCAGATACGCAGTATTTT; J: TRBJ2-3; size: NA; V: TRBV7-2; D: NA
CDR3: CASSPKGAIWGQYF; DNA: TGTGCCAGCAGCCCGAAAGGGGCGATCTGGGGGCAGTATTTT; J: TRBJ2-3; size: NA; V: TRBV5-8; D: NA
CDR3: CAIRSGTGRGAEAFF; DNA: TGTGCCATCAGATCCGGGACAGGGAGGGGAGCTGAAGCTTTCTTT; J: TRBJ1-1; size: few; V: TRBV10-3; D: TRBD1
CDR3: CASSLDSDYGYTF; DNA: TGTGCCAGCAGCTTAGACAGTGACTATGGCTACACCTTC; J: TRBJ1-2; size: few; V: TRBV11-1; D: NA
CDR3: CAIADSTNEKLFF; DNA: TGTGCCATTGCGGACAGTACTAATGAAAAACTGTTTTTT; J: TRBJ1-4; size: few; V: TRBV10-3; D: NA
CDR3: CASRLVGTGELFF; DNA: TGTGCCAGTAGATTGGTGGGGACCGGGGAGCTGTTTTTT; J: TRBJ2-2; size: NA; V: TRBV19; D: NA
CDR3: CASSYSGALLGEQYF; DNA: TGTGCCAGCAGCTATAGCGGGGCCCTCCTAGGCGAGCAGTACTTC; J: TRBJ2-7; size: few; V: TRBV11-2; D: TRBD2
CDR3: CASSQMTGGGQPQHF; DNA: TGTGCCAGCAGCCAAATGACAGGGGGTGGGCAGCCCCAGCATTTT; J: TRBJ1-5; size: NA; V: TRBV7-2; D: TRBD1
CDR3: CASSLSQGPEYF; DNA: TGTGCCAGCAGTTTGTCACAGGGCCCTGAGTACTTC; J: TRBJ2-7; size: NA; V: TRBV28; D: NA
CDR3: CASSFGGATQPQHF; DNA: TGTGCCAGCAGTTTTGGGGGCGCGACTCAGCCCCAGCATTTT; J: TRBJ1-5; size: NA; V: TRBV27; D: NA
CDR3: CASGTDQGLYGYTF; DNA: TGTGCTAGTGGAACAGACCAGGGCTTATATGGCTACACCTTC; J: TRBJ1-2; size: few; V: TRBV12-5; D: NA
CDR3: CASSFTGQGLTYEQYF; DNA: TGTGCCAGCAGCTTTACAGGACAGGGTTTAACGTACGAGCAGTACTTC; J: TRBJ2-7; size: NA; V: TRBV11-3; D: TRBD1
CDR3: CASKLTAGVFEAFF; DNA: TGTGCCAGCAAATTAACCGCAGGGGTATTTGAAGCTTTCTTT; J: TRBJ1-1; size: few; V: TRBV6-2/TRBV6-3; D: NA
CDR3: CASSTNGHEQFF; DNA: TGTGCCAGCAGTACAAACGGCCATGAGCAGTTCTTC; J: TRBJ2-1; size: NA; V: TRBV28; D: NA
CDR3: CSVVTENYGYTF; DNA: TGCAGCGTTGTTACAGAAAACTATGGCTACACCTTC; J: TRBJ1-2; size: few; V: TRBV29-1; D: NA
CDR3: CSAKGEPLTRGYTF; DNA: TGCAGTGCTAAAGGAGAACCCTTAACGAGGGGCTACACCTTC; J: TRBJ1-2; size: many; V: TRBV20-1; D: NA
CDR3: CSVDLGAGTEAFF; DNA: TGCAGCGTTGACTTAGGGGCTGGGACTGAAGCTTTCTTT; J: TRBJ1-1; size: NA; V: TRBV29-1; D: NA
CDR3: CSATPQGAVGYTF; DNA: TGCAGCGCCACACCACAGGGGGCAGTTGGCTACACCTTC; J: TRBJ1-2; size: NA; V: TRBV29-1; D: TRBD1
CDR3: CASSLGLSYEQYF; DNA: TGTGCCAGCAGCCTCGGACTATCTTACGAGCAGTACTTC; J: TRBJ2-7; size: many; V: TRBV3-1; D: NA
CDR3: CASSLNPSGYNEQFF; DNA: TGTGCCAGCAGCTTGAACCCCTCCGGGTACAATGAGCAGTTCTTC; J: TRBJ2-1; size: NA; V: TRBV7-8; D: NA
CDR3: CASGTPGQGAYGYTF; DNA: TGTGCCAGCGGAACACCGGGACAGGGGGCCTATGGCTACACCTTC; J: TRBJ1-2; size: few; V: TRBV6-2/TRBV6-3; D: TRBD1
CDR3: CSVINDKNTEAFF; DNA: TGCAGCGTTATTAACGACAAGAACACTGAAGCTTTCTTT; J: TRBJ1-1; size: NA; V: TRBV29-1; D: NA
CDR3: CASSPRRTGRNEQYF; DNA: TGTGCCAGCAGCCCCCGTCGGACAGGGCGGAACGAGCAGTACTTC; J: TRBJ2-7; size: NA; V: TRBV3-1; D: TRBD1
CDR3: CASSQELARGDEQFF; DNA: TGTGCCAGCAGCCAAGAACTAGCCCGAGGGGATGAGCAGTTCTTC; J: TRBJ2-1; size: few; V: TRBV3-1; D: NA
CDR3: CASSRDLESPLHF; DNA: TGTGCCAGCAGTCGGGACCTAGAGTCACCCCTCCACTTT; J: TRBJ1-6; size: few; V: TRBV11-1; D: NA
CDR3: CASSHLLPNTEAFF; DNA: TGTGCCAGCAGCCATCTTCTACCGAACACTGAAGCTTTCTTT; J: TRBJ1-1; size: NA; V: TRBV14; D: NA
CDR3: CSVRTGLYDRKETQYF; DNA: TGCAGCGTTAGGACAGGCCTTTATGACCGAAAAGAGACCCAGTACTTC; J: TRBJ2-5; size: NA; V: TRBV29-1; D: TRBD1
CDR3: CASSRALAGGGGNEQFF; DNA: TGTGCCAGTAGTAGGGCACTAGCGGGAGGGGGGGGGAATGAGCAGTTCTTC; J: TRBJ2-1; size: few; V: TRBV19; D: TRBD2
CDR3: CASRQKNSPLHF; DNA: TGTGCCAGTCGACAGAAGAATTCACCCCTCCACTTT; J: TRBJ1-6; size: few; V: TRBV7-2; D: NA